Listed below are T cell receptor beta chains from one sample, sequenced in a study of Graves' ophthalmopathy and Graves' hyperthyroidism. Each CDR3 protein gets one entry after TCRdb re-called the multiplex PCR reads with MiXCR. The table has almost 750,000 distinct CDR3 sequences, around 40% seen once. Source material: peripheral blood. The origin of the receptors is an adult man with Graves' ophthalmopathy. The CDR3 runs from the conserved cysteine through the conserved F or W. A D gene is named only where the DNA matches it firmly. A clone size is listed for some rows: how often the clone was seen (once, few, many), or a class if it is expanded.

CDR3nt: TGTGCCAGCAGCTTAGATTACCGGGCGCGCACCGGGGAGCTGTTTTTT; CDR3aa: CASSLDYRARTGELFF; abundance: -; d_gene: -; j_gene: TRBJ2-2; v_gene: TRBV11-2
CDR3nt: TGCAGTGCTAGGGGCGGGGGACAGGGTCAGCCCCAGCATTTT; CDR3aa: CSARGGGQGQPQHF; abundance: -; d_gene: TRBD1; j_gene: TRBJ1-5; v_gene: TRBV20-1
CDR3nt: TGTGCCATCGGTGGTGCGGGTACCTACGAGCAGTACTTC; CDR3aa: CAIGGAGTYEQYF; abundance: many; d_gene: -; j_gene: TRBJ2-7; v_gene: TRBV10-3
CDR3nt: TGTGCCAGCAGCTTTAGTTTGGCGGGAGCGGGCACCGGGGAGCTGTTTTTT; CDR3aa: CASSFSLAGAGTGELFF; abundance: -; d_gene: TRBD2; j_gene: TRBJ2-2; v_gene: TRBV5-5
CDR3nt: TGTGCCAGCAGCGTAACGCAGGGGGAAAGAAACACCATATATTTT; CDR3aa: CASSVTQGERNTIYF; abundance: many; d_gene: TRBD1; j_gene: TRBJ1-3; v_gene: TRBV9
CDR3nt: TGTGCCAGCAGCCAAGCGGGCGAAAAACTGTTTTTT; CDR3aa: CASSQAGEKLFF; abundance: many; d_gene: -; j_gene: TRBJ1-4; v_gene: TRBV14
CDR3nt: TGTGCCAGCAGTCCTCCGGGCGGGGAGCTGTTTTTT; CDR3aa: CASSPPGGELFF; abundance: -; d_gene: -; j_gene: TRBJ2-2; v_gene: TRBV6-6
CDR3nt: TGTGCCAGCAGCTTTGGCCCCGGGGCCCAGCCCCAGCATTTT; CDR3aa: CASSFGPGAQPQHF; abundance: -; d_gene: -; j_gene: TRBJ1-5; v_gene: TRBV7-9
CDR3nt: TGTGCCAGCAGCTTAGATTGGGATCGGACGCATTCACCCCTCCACTTT; CDR3aa: CASSLDWDRTHSPLHF; abundance: many; d_gene: -; j_gene: TRBJ1-6; v_gene: TRBV11-3
CDR3nt: TGTGCCACCGGAAGGTCTGGGAGCTTGGGAGAGACCCAGTACTTC; CDR3aa: CATGRSGSLGETQYF; abundance: -; d_gene: -; j_gene: TRBJ2-5; v_gene: TRBV24-1
CDR3nt: TGTGCCAGCAGTTTGGAATTCGGGAAACTGTTTTTT; CDR3aa: CASSLEFGKLFF; abundance: -; d_gene: -; j_gene: TRBJ1-4; v_gene: TRBV28
CDR3nt: TGTGCCAGCGGAGACAGGGCAACTAATGAAAAACTGTTTTTT; CDR3aa: CASGDRATNEKLFF; abundance: many; d_gene: TRBD1; j_gene: TRBJ1-4; v_gene: TRBV7-9
CDR3nt: TGCAGCGTTGAGACTAGCGGGAACCCCGGGGAGCAGTACTTC; CDR3aa: CSVETSGNPGEQYF; abundance: once; d_gene: TRBD2; j_gene: TRBJ2-7; v_gene: TRBV29-1
CDR3nt: TGTGCCAGCAGCCAAGCCCGGCCACCGACGGCCCAGTACTTC; CDR3aa: CASSQARPPTAQYF; abundance: many; d_gene: -; j_gene: TRBJ2-5; v_gene: TRBV14
CDR3nt: TGTGCCAGCGGCCGGGACAGGGAGTACACTGAAGCTTTCTTT; CDR3aa: CASGRDREYTEAFF; abundance: -; d_gene: TRBD1; j_gene: TRBJ1-1; v_gene: TRBV9
CDR3nt: TGTGCCAGCAGCTTTCATGACATGGGCGCGTCAAAACTGTTTTTT; CDR3aa: CASSFHDMGASKLFF; abundance: many; d_gene: -; j_gene: TRBJ1-4; v_gene: TRBV7-9
CDR3nt: TGTGCCAGCAGCAAGGACAGAAAGAATAGCAATCAGCCCCAGCATTTT; CDR3aa: CASSKDRKNSNQPQHF; abundance: -; d_gene: -; j_gene: TRBJ1-5; v_gene: TRBV24-1
CDR3nt: TGCAGCGTTGAAATCGGGGACAGGGGCCCATTCTTGGCTTTCTTT; CDR3aa: CSVEIGDRGPFLAFF; abundance: many; d_gene: TRBD1; j_gene: TRBJ1-1; v_gene: TRBV29-1
CDR3nt: TGTGCCAGCAGCTTGGGGACAGGGGAGACTGAAGCTTTCTTT; CDR3aa: CASSLGTGETEAFF; abundance: -; d_gene: TRBD1; j_gene: TRBJ1-1; v_gene: TRBV7-9